The 5 T cell receptor beta chains in this list originate from one sample, sequenced in a study of beta chain features in type 1 diabetes. The study, taken as a whole, reports: Moderate yet significant TCRB CDR3 shortening was seen in Type 1 diabetes patients in all four CD4+ subsets.

Their antigens remain unidentified. The whole isolated RNA underwent reverse transcription, so sequencing captured expressed TCRB transcripts. Sequencing was performed with immunoSEQ multiplex PCR; in TCRdb, only in-frame clones are kept and a portion is missing. The sample contains 300,000 or so clones, around an eighth of which appear only once. The sample comprised naive CD4+ T cells from blood. These receptor sequences come from a woman aged 18-29 years with type 1 diabetes.

This clone was seen more than once but under ten times. The rearrangement uses TRBV18 and TRBJ2-1; 8 bases fit TRBD1. This CDR3 has 15 residues. Germline CDR1 and CDR2: KGHSH and LQKENI. J was trimmed by 2 bases and V by 5 bases; bases with no gene match: 5. The CDR3 DNA follows: TGTGCCAGCTCATCCGGACAGGGAACCTACAATGAGCAGTTCTTC. It encodes CASSSGQGTYNEQFF.

This clone was observed a few times. This chain connects TRBV29-1 to TRBJ2-3, with 8 nucleotides matching TRBD2. CDR1 and CDR2 (germline): SQVTM, ANQGSEA. The J segment lost 2 bases and the V segment lost 6 bases, leaving 10 bases of the junction unmatched. This CDR3 is built from 15 residues. The CDR3 loop reads CSVWERGRVTDTQYF. CDR3 nucleotides: TGCAGCGTCTGGGAGCGGGGGAGGGTCACAGATACGCAGTATTTT.

This clone has only a few counts. This chain uses TRBV18 with TRBJ2-3, with TRBD1 identical over 9 bases. This CDR3 spans 17 amino acids. Trimming cost V 4 bases and J 4 bases; bases outside gene matches: 12. CDR1 is KGHSH, CDR2 LQKENI, per germline. The CDR3 coding sequence is TGTGCCAGCTCACGTCAAGTGGGACAGGGTACGGCAGATACGCAGTATTTT. Translated, it gives CASSRQVGQGTADTQYF. Filled out from reference TRBV18 and TRBJ2-3, the complete variable domain reads NAGVMQNPRHLVRRRGQEARLRCSPMKGHSHVYWYRQLPEEGLKFMVYLQKENIIDESGMPKERFSAEFPKEGPSILRIQQVVRGDSAAYFCASSRQVGQGTADTQYFGPGTRLTVL.

The V and J genes are TRBV15 and TRBJ2-3, with a tentative D call TRBD2 (5 bases). V dropped 4 bases and J dropped 1 base, with 24 bases sitting between them. The V gene's germline CDR1 is LNHNV and CDR2 YYDKDF (reference sequence). The CDR3 consists of 19 residues. This CDR3 is CATSNQDRPGGFGTDTQYF. The CDR3 nucleotides are TGTGCCACCAGCAACCAAGATCGGCCTGGAGGTTTCGGCACAGATACGCAGTATTTT.

The J gene is TRBJ2-2, the V gene TRBV18; 7 bases agree with TRBD2. CDR3 length: 17 residues. V lost 1 base and J lost 4; bases outside the gene matches: 9. Germline lookup yields CDR1 KGHSH and CDR2 LQKENI. Here the CDR3 DNA reads TGTGCCAGCTCACCACGAACTATGACGGGGGGCACCGGGGAGCTGTTTTTT. Encoded protein: CASSPRTMTGGTGELFF.